This is a list of T cell receptor beta chains from one sample in a study of a mutant IDH1 vaccine in newly diagnosed glioma. Their target antigens are unknown. Method: immunoSEQ multiplex PCR; TCRdb's copy keeps in-frame clones and lacks some. The sample records over 40,000 clones, around 91% being singletons. The sample consisted of PBMCs, taken from a glioma patient whose treatment included an IDH1 peptide vaccine. These receptors originate from a man aged 35-49 years with glioma. Each CDR3 is given without its conserved first and last residue. The order of the fields is J gene, V gene, CDR3 protein.

J: TRBJ2-1
V: TRBV6-1
CDR3: ASSGSDSSSNEQF

J: TRBJ2-2
V: TRBV6-6
CDR3: ASSYPPGRNTGELF

J: TRBJ1-2
V: TRBV29-1
CDR3: SVESGGSYT

J: TRBJ1-1
V: TRBV7-2
CDR3: ASSLRYTGNTEAF

J: TRBJ1-1
V: TRBV18
CDR3: ASSPEQGLNTEAF

J: TRBJ1-5
V: TRBV6-5
CDR3: ASSSDREIQPQH

J: TRBJ1-5
V: TRBV2
CDR3: ASSEGGDRAQPQH

J: TRBJ1-1
V: TRBV5-8
CDR3: ASSSYDKTGRTEAF

J: TRBJ2-1
V: TRBV28
CDR3: ASSFDRGNGYNEQF

J: TRBJ1-2
V: TRBV19
CDR3: ASSPTVDYGYT

J: TRBJ2-1
V: TRBV29-1
CDR3: SVEGGTSGDNEQF

J: TRBJ1-2
V: TRBV5-5
CDR3: ASSRAVSYGYT

J: TRBJ1-3
V: TRBV5-1
CDR3: ASSLEGREPGNTIY

J: TRBJ1-5
V: TRBV30
CDR3: AWSLGVDQPQH

J: TRBJ1-2
V: TRBV18
CDR3: ASSPEINYGYT

J: TRBJ1-5
V: TRBV10-2
CDR3: ASIGGDYSNQPQH

J: TRBJ1-1
V: TRBV28
CDR3: ASRNREAGNTEAF

J: TRBJ2-1
V: TRBV5-1
CDR3: ASSPVPGTGNEQF

J: TRBJ2-7
V: TRBV11-2
CDR3: ASSLVAGAHEQY

J: TRBJ2-7
V: TRBV7-2
CDR3: ASSQASGSYEQY

J: TRBJ2-7
V: TRBV5-6
CDR3: ASSLAAGAKKQY

J: TRBJ2-5
V: TRBV7-2
CDR3: ASSSGPDRPETQY

J: TRBJ1-1
V: TRBV10-3
CDR3: AISESGRNTEAF

J: TRBJ2-1
V: TRBV7-9
CDR3: ASRALGYNEQF

J: TRBJ1-2
V: TRBV7-9
CDR3: ASSFQGSSYGYT

J: TRBJ2-1
V: TRBV10-3
CDR3: AISEPGREQF

J: TRBJ2-1
V: TRBV28
CDR3: ASSHLTSGGYNEQF

J: TRBJ1-3
V: TRBV4-3
CDR3: ASSQDFLQVSGNTIY

J: TRBJ2-1
V: TRBV6-5
CDR3: ASRGWDGNEQF

J: TRBJ2-3
V: TRBV5-4
CDR3: ASRGRGGAGTDTQY

J: TRBJ2-7
V: TRBV4-1
CDR3: ASAPGGDPSYEQY

J: TRBJ1-1
V: TRBV5-1
CDR3: ASSADQGEGTEAF